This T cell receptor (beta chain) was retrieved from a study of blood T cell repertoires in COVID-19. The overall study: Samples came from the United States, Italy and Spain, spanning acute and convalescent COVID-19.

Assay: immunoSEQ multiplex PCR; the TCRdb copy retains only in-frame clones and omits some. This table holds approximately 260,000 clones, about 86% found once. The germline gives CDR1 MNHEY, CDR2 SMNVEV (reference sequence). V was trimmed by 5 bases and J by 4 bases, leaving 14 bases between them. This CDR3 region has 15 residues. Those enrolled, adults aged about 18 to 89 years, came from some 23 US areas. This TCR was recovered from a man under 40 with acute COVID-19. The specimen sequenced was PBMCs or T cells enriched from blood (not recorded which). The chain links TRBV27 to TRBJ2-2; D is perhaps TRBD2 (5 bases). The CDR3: CASSLRRGGTGELFF. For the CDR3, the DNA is TGTGCCAGCAGTCTTCGACGGGGTGGCACCGGGGAGCTGTTTTTT.